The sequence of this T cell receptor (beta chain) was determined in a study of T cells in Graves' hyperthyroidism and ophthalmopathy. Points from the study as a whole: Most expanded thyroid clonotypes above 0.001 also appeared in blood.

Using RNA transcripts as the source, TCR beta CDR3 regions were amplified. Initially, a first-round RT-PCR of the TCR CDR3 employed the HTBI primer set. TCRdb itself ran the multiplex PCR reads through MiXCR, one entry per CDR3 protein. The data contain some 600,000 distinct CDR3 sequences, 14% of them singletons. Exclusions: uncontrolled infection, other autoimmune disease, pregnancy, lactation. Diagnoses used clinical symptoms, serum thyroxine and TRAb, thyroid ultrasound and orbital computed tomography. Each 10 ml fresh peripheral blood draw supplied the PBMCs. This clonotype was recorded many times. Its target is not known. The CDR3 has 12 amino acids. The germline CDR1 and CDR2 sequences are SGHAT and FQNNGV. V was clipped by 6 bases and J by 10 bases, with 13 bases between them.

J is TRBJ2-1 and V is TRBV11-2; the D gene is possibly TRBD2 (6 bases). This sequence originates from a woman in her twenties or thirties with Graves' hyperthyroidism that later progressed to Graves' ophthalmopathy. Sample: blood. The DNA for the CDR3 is TGTGCCAGCAGTTCGACTAGAGGCGAGCAGTTCTTC. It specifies CASSSTRGEQFF.